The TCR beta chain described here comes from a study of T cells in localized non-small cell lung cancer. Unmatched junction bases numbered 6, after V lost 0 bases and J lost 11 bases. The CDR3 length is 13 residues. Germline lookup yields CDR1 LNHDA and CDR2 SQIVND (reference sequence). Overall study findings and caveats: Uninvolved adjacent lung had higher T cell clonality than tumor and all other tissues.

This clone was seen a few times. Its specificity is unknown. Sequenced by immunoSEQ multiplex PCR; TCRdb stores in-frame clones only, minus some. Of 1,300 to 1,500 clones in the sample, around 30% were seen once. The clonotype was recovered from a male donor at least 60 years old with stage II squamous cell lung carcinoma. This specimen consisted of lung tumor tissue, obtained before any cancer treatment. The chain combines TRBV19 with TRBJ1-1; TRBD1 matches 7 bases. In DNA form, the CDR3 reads TGTGCCAGTAGTATAGAGAGGACAGGCCGGGCTTTCTTT. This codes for CASSIERTGRAFF.